The 15 T cell receptor beta chains below all came from one sample that was sequenced in a study of T and B cells in COVID-19 patients. Each TRB amplification used about 250-550 ng of genomic DNA from blood. TRB rearrangements were amplified by multiplex PCR with BIOMED2 TRB-A/B primers. One entry per CDR3 protein, called by TCRdb with MiXCR from the multiplex PCR reads. Counted here are around 5,200 distinct CDR3 sequences, about 30% occurring once; the ten biggest clones make up 5% to 7%. The sample taken for sequencing was blood. These TCRs come from a human donor with active COVID-19.

The chain links TRBV24-1 to TRBJ2-5; D tentatively reads TRBD1 or TRBD2 (5 bases each). V was cut by 5 bases and J by 2 bases, with 11 bases left in between. Germline-derived CDR1 and CDR2 are KGHDR and SFDVKD. CDR3 size: 14 residues. CDR3 in amino acids: CATSGRGSQETQYF. In DNA, the CDR3 is TGTGCCACCAGTGGACGGGGCAGTCAAGAGACCCAGTACTTC.

This clonotype is termed medium-sized. The chain recombines TRBV5-4 with TRBJ2-7; 9 positions match TRBD1. The V gene's germline CDR1 is SGHNT and CDR2 YYREEE (reference sequence). The junction had 6 bases not matched to a gene; V was cut back by 3 bases and J by 2 bases. The CDR3 length is 15 residues. This CDR3 reads CASSWSRDRAYEQYF. CDR3 nucleotides: TGTGCCAGCAGCTGGAGCCGGGACAGGGCCTACGAGCAGTACTTC.

This clonotype came up once. The rearrangement links TRBV20-1 to TRBJ2-1; 7 bases align to TRBD2. V was pared by 3 bases and J by 5 bases, with 7 bases of the junction left unmatched. This CDR3 is built from 14 residues. CDR1 is DFQATT and CDR2 is SNEGSKA in the germline V gene (reference sequence). CDR3 protein: CSAREGGPHNEQFF. The CDR3 nucleotides read TGCAGTGCTAGGGAGGGAGGGCCACACAATGAGCAGTTCTTC.

Of note for this clonotype: A much larger clone is a single base away; this may be a read error. CDR3 in DNA: TGTGCCAGCTCACCAGAACTGGGCAATGAGCAGTTCTTC. Amino acid sequence: CASSPELGNEQFF. This chain joins TRBV18 and TRBJ2-1; D is ambiguous. Trimming took 2 bases from V and 6 from J, leaving 8 bases between them. This CDR3 is 13 amino acids long. CDR1 KGHSH and CDR2 LQKENI come from the germline V gene.

DNA of the CDR3: TGCGCCAGCAGGGGGCAAGGTCGGGAGCAGTACTTC. It codes for CASRGQGREQYF. This sequence joins TRBV10-1 and TRBJ2-7; possibly TRBD1 for D (5 bases). CDR1 is WNHNN, CDR2 SYGVQD, per germline (reference sequence). V lost 6 bases, J lost 7 bases, and 13 bases lay in between. The CDR3 has 12 amino acids.

Concerning this clonotype itself: Given the absence of the conserved phenylalanine or tryptophan at the CDR3 end, a read error is likely. The DNA is left out, because the CDR3 cannot be placed on it with certainty; the CDR3 is given as TCRdb lists it. The chain uses TRBV10-3 and TRBJ2-1; TRBD2 is the table's D call, not checked against the DNA. The CDR3 spans 8 amino acids, including both terminal residues. Germline assignment: CDR1 ENHRY and CDR2 SYGVKD. CDR3: CAISGLAG.

This clonotype has just a few counts. Here the CDR3 reads CATRDVDTQYF. DNA for the CDR3: TGTGCCACCCGGGACGTGGATACGCAGTATTTT. The chain is built from TRBV24-1 and TRBJ2-3, with D possibly being TRBD1 or TRBD2 (5 bases each). The CDR3 has 11 residues. Looked up from germline, CDR1 is KGHDR and CDR2 is SFDVKD. Trimming took off 9 bases at V and 6 bases at J, with 9 bases between the two ends.

This sequence joins TRBV11-1 and TRBJ2-1; TRBD2 matches 7 bases. J was trimmed by 4 bases and V by 4 bases; bases with no gene match: 13. This CDR3 has 17 residues. Germline V gene sequence: CDR1 SGHAT, CDR2 FQDESV (reference sequence). The CDR3 DNA is TGTGCCAGCAGCTACCGGGGAGGGAGGGCCTCTTACAATGAGCAGTTCTTC. Its protein is CASSYRGGRASYNEQFF.

The J gene is TRBJ2-5, the V gene TRBV12-3 or TRBV12-4, with D possibly TRBD1 on 5 matching bases. V was shortened by 5 bases and J by 2 bases, with 12 bases between the two germline ends. The CDR3 sequence is 14 residues long. The CDR3 here is CASSIRGRQETQYF. In DNA, the CDR3 is TGTGCCAGCAGTATAAGGGGAAGGCAAGAGACCCAGTACTTC.

This clonotype came up once. The chain joins TRBV2 to TRBJ2-7; D may be TRBD1 (6 bases). The V gene lost 7 bases and the J gene lost 0 bases, with 13 bases spanning the gap. This CDR3 comprises 14 residues. Germline loops: CDR1 SNHLY, CDR2 FYNNEI. The CDR3 region is CASNRDRSSYEQYF. CDR3 in DNA: TGTGCCAGCAATAGAGACAGGAGCTCCTACGAGCAGTACTTC.

Of note for this clonotype: This could be a read error, since a much larger clone is one nucleotide away. The chain uses TRBV5-6 and TRBJ2-1, with a tentative D call TRBD1 (5 bases). The germline gives CDR1 SGHDT, CDR2 YYEEEE. The CDR3 runs 13 residues. Trimming pared 5 bases from V and 10 bases from J, leaving 16 bases between. The CDR3 region has the DNA TGTGCCAGCAGGACCTGGACAAACTACGAGCAGTTCTTC. Its translation is CASRTWTNYEQFF.

This clonotype is medium-sized within its sample. The gene calls are TRBV5-4 and TRBJ2-1; D uncertain. The germline V and J ends were trimmed by 4 bases and 6 bases, with 14 bases remaining between them. CDR1 SGHNT and CDR2 YYREEE come from the germline V gene (reference sequence). The CDR3 is 14 residues long. For the CDR3, the DNA is TGTGCCAGCAGCGTAGCCGGGTACATCAATGAGCAGTTCTTC. Translating gives CASSVAGYINEQFF.

This clonotype was counted only a few times. The gene calls are TRBV6-4 and TRBJ2-1; D perhaps matches TRBD1 (5 bases). CDR1 is MRHNA and CDR2 is SNTAGT in the germline V gene. The CDR3 loop spans 13 amino acids. Deletions cut 3 bases from V and 9 bases from J, with 12 bases between. The CDR3 here is CASSDKTDLEQFF. Written as DNA, the CDR3 is TGTGCCAGCAGTGATAAGACAGACCTTGAGCAGTTCTTC.

This clonotype is labeled as medium-sized. CDR3 DNA: TGTGCCACCAGCGCCCAAGGAGGGCGCAGGATTCAGCCCCAGCATTTT. Translated, it gives CATSAQGGRRIQPQHF. This rearrangement joins TRBV15 to TRBJ1-5; D is ambiguous. Per germline, CDR1 LNHNV and CDR2 YYDKDF (reference sequence). V lost 5 bases and J lost 6, with 20 bases in between. The CDR3 is made up of 16 amino acids.

The chain joins TRBV6-1 to TRBJ1-1; 8 nucleotides align to TRBD1. V dropped 6 bases and J dropped 9; count of bases not matched to a gene: 15. Germline V gene sequence: CDR1 MNHNS, CDR2 SASEGT. CDR3 length: 15 amino acids. In DNA, the CDR3 is TGTGCCAGCAGGGATTCTTGGACAGGGATCCCTAAAGCTTTCTTT. It encodes CASRDSWTGIPKAFF.